This T cell receptor (beta chain) was identified in a study of blood T cell repertoires in COVID-19. Study at large: Samples representing acute and convalescent COVID-19 were sourced from the United States, Italy and Spain. Sources were T cells, B-cell-depleted T cells, or PBMCs; the material itself was cDNA or gDNA.

Sequencing was performed with immunoSEQ multiplex PCR; in TCRdb, only in-frame clones are kept and a portion is missing. The sample includes fewer than 250,000 clones, roughly 84% seen only once; the top ten take 6.8%. Germline CDR1 reads LGHDT; CDR2 reads YNNKEL (reference sequence). Trimming took 6 bases from V and 8 from J, leaving 11 bases between them. This CDR3 is 12 amino acids long. Donors were grouped by their self-reported clinical history. All recovered Cohort 3 donors got two negative PCRs, got clearance, or saw symptom resolution. The sequencing sample was made of PBMCs or T cells enriched from blood (not recorded which). This chain uses TRBV3-1 (or the pseudogene TRBV3-2) with TRBJ2-1; TRBD2 might be the D (6 bases). This receptor was identified in a woman aged 40 to 55 who had recovered from COVID-19. CDR3 sequence reads: CASSGTSHEQFF. The CDR3 DNA reads as TGTGCCAGCAGTGGAACTAGCCATGAGCAGTTCTTC.